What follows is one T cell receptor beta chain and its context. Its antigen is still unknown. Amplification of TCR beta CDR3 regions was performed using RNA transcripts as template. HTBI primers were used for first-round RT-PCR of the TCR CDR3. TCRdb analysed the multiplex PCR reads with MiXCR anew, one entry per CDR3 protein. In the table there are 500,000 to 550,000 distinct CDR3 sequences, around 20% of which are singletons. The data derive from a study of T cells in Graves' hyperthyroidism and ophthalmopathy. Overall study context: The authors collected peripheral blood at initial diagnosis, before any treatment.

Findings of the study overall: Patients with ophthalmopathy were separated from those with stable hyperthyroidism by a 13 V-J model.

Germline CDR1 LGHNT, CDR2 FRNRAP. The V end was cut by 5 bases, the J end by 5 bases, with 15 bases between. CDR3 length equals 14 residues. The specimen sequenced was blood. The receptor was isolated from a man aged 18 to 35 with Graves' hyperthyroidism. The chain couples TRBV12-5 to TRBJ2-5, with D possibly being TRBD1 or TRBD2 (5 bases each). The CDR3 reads CASGDVGTGETQYF. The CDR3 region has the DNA TGTGCTAGTGGTGACGTAGGGACGGGGGAGACCCAGTACTTC.